This paragraph reports one T cell receptor beta chain. The germline V gene has CDR1 MGHRA and CDR2 YSYEKL. CDR3 size: 16 residues. V was pared by 4 bases and J by 4 bases, with 19 bases between. The authors prepared the TCRbeta library with unique molecular identifiers. TCRdb recomputed calls from the PCR reads with MiXCR, one row per CDR3 protein. This sample has some 500,000 distinct CDR3 sequences; 18% occur once, and the top ten carry 3.3%. The entry originates in a study of T-cell reconstitution after alpha-beta-depleted transplantation in children. The origin of this receptor is a human donor who donated a stem cell graft to a child with acute lymphoblastic leukemia. The starting material was PBMCs from the stem cell graft donor, obtained from the stem cell graft. V usage is TRBV4-1 and J usage is TRBJ1-1; perhaps TRBD1 as D (6 bases). Here the CDR3 DNA reads TGCGCCAGCAGCCGATTCAAAATCGACAGGACCACTGAAGCTTTCTTT. Protein sequence: CASSRFKIDRTTEAFF.